This paragraph reports one TCR beta chain. Its target is not known. The CDR3 has 12 amino acids. The germline CDR1 and CDR2 sequences are SGHDT and YYEEEE. The V end was cut by 3 bases, the J end by 3 bases, with 4 bases between. These data originate in a study of blood T cells in healthy people across ages. Sample-barcoded 5' priming and a J-beta primer mix drove a second PCR of roughly 7 to 11 cycles. Every cDNA was tagged by a template-switch adaptor with 12 random nucleotides. TCRdb independently ran MiXCR on the 5' RACE reads; one entry per CDR3 protein. There are 790,000 or so distinct CDR3 sequences in the sample; about 61% occur only once, and roughly 25% lies in the top ten. Study findings and constraints: Per million T cells, TCR beta diversity dropped roughly linearly as age increased. Donors of long life had a larger count of naive CD4+ cells and greater diversity than aged donors.

This receptor was identified in a man aged 40-49 years in good health. Sample: blood. V and J are TRBV5-6 and TRBJ2-4; D remains unclear. This chain's CDR3 is CASSWDKNIQYF. CDR3 in DNA: TGTGCCAGCAGCTGGGACAAAAACATTCAGTACTTC.